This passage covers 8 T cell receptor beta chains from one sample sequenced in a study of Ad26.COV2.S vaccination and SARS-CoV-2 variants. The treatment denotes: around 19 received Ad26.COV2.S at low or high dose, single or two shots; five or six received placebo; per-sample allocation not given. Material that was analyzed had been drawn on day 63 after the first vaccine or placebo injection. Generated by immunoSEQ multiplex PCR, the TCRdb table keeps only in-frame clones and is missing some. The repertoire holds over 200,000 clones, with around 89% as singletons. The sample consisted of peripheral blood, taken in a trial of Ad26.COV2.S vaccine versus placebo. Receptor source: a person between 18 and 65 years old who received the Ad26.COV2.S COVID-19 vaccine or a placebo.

CDR3 loop: CASSVEGGPAKQFF. In DNA form, the CDR3 reads TGTGCCAGCAGCGTAGAGGGGGGCCCAGCCAAGCAGTTCTTC. The chain couples TRBV9 to TRBJ2-1; D is tentatively TRBD1 or TRBD2 (6 bases each). Trimming stripped 0 bases from V and 11 bases from J, with 15 bases between. CDR3 length equals 14 residues. CDR1 SGDLS and CDR2 YYNGEE come from the germline V gene.

DNA of the CDR3: TGTGCCATCACCGCGACCGACGGCTACGAGCAGTACTTC. Residues: CAITATDGYEQYF. The chain couples TRBV10-3 to TRBJ2-7; D call uncertain. Looked up from germline, CDR1 is ENHRY and CDR2 is SYGVKD. The ends were cut back, 7 bases at V and 3 bases at J, with 13 bases in the middle. The CDR3 spans 13 residues.

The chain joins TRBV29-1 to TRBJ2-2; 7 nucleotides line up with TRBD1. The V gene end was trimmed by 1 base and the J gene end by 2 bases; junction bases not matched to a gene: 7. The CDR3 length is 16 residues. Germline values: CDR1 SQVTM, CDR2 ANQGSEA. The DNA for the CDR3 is TGCAGCGTTGAAGCTGTACAGGGGCGAAACACCGGGGAGCTGTTTTTT. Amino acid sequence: CSVEAVQGRNTGELFF.

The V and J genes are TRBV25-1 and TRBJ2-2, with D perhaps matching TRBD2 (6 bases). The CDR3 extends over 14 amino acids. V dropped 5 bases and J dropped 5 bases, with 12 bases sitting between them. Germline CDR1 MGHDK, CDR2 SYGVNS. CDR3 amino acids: CASSPLRGTGELFF. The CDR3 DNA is TGTGCCAGCAGTCCCCTGCGGGGAACCGGGGAGCTGTTTTTT.

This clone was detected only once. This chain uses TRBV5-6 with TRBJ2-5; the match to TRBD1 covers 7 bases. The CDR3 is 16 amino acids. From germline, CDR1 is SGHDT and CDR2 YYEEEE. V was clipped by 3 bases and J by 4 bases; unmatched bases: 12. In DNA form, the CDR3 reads TGTGCCAGCAGCTCCTATTACTTACAGGGGAGAGAGACCCAGTACTTC. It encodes CASSSYYLQGRETQYF.

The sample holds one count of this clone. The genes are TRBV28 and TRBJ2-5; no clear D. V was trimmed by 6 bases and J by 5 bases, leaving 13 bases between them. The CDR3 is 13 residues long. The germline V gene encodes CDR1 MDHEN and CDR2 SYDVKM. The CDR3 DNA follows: TGTGCCAGCAGACGTCCGAGCACGGAGACCCAGTACTTC. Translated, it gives CASRRPSTETQYF.

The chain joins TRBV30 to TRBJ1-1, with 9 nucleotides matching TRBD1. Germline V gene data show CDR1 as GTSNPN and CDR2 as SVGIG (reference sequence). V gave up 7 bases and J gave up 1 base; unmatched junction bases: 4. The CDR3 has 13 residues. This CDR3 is CAYNRGQNTEAFF. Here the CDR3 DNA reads TGTGCCTACAACAGGGGGCAGAACACTGAAGCTTTCTTT.

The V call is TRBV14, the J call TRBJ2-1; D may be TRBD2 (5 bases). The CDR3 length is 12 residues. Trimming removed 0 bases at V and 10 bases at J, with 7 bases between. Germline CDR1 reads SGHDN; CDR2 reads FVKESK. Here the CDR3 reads CASSQDRLEQFF. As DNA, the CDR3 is TGTGCCAGCAGCCAAGATAGACTAGAGCAGTTCTTC.